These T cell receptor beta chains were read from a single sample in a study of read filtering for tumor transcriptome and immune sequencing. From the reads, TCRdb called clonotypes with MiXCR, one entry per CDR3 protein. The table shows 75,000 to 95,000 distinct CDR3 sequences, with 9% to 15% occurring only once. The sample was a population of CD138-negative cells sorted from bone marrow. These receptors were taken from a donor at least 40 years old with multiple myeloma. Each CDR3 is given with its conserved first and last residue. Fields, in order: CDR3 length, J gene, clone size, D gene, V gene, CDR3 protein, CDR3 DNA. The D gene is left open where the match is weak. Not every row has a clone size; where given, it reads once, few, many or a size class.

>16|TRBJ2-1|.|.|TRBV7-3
CASSLTLGGSYNEQFF
TGTGCCAGCAGCTTAACCCTTGGGGGGTCCTACAATGAGCAGTTCTTC
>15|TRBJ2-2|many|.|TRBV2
CASSRRDNYPGELFF
TGTGCCAGCAGTCGCCGGGACAATTATCCCGGGGAGCTGTTTTTT
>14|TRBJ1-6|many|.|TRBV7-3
CASSTGTVDSPLHF
TGTGCCAGCAGCACCGGGACGGTGGATTCACCCCTCCACTTT
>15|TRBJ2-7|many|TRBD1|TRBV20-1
CSARDPLTGFYEQYF
TGCAGTGCTAGAGATCCTTTGACAGGGTTCTACGAGCAGTACTTC
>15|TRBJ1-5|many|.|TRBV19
CASSSRREGYQPQHF
TGTGCCAGTAGCTCGAGGCGGGAGGGGTATCAGCCCCAGCATTTT
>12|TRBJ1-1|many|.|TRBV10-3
CAASASNTEAFF
TGTGCCGCCTCCGCCTCGAACACTGAAGCTTTCTTT
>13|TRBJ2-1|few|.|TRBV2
CASSAGDYNEQFF
TGTGCCAGCAGCGCAGGGGACTACAATGAGCAGTTCTTC
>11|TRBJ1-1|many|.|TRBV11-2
CASSLETEAFF
TGTGCCAGCAGCTTAGAGACTGAAGCTTTCTTT
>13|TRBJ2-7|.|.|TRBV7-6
CASSLGPGNEQYF
TGTGCCAGCAGCTTAGGGCCCGGGAACGAGCAGTACTTC
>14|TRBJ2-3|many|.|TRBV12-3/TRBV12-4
CASSFGGWADTQYF
TGTGCCAGCAGTTTTGGGGGCTGGGCAGATACGCAGTATTTT
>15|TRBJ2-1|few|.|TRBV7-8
CASSLREIGYNEQFF
TGTGCCAGCAGCTTAAGGGAGATAGGGTACAATGAGCAGTTCTTC
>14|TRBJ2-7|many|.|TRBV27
CASSKGDRTYEQYF
TGTGCCAGCAGTAAAGGTGACCGAACCTACGAGCAGTACTTC
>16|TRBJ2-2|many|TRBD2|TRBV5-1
CASSPIERGNTGELFF
TGCGCCAGCAGCCCCATAGAGCGGGGGAACACCGGGGAGCTGTTTTTT
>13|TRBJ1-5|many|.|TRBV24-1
CATSPSGEQPQHF
TGTGCCACCAGTCCCTCCGGGGAACAGCCCCAGCATTTT
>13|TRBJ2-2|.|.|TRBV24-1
CATGSPNTGELFF
TGTGCCACCGGGTCCCCTAACACCGGGGAGCTGTTTTTT
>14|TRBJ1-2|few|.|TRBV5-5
CASSLGSANYGNTF
TGTGCCAGCAGTTTGGGATCGGCTAACTATGGCAACACCTTC
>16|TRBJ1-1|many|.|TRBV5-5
CASSLGTPIPGTEASF
TGTGCCAGCAGCTTGGGGACCCCTATTCCCGGGACTGAAGCTTCCTTT
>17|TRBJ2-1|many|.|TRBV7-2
CASSWGTGGRGHNEQFF
TGTGCCAGCAGCTGGGGGACTGGGGGCCGCGGACACAATGAGCAGTTCTTC
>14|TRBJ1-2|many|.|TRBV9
CASSVIGQNYGYTF
TGTGCCAGCAGCGTCATAGGACAGAACTATGGCTACACCTTC
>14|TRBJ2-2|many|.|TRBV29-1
CSVCDSVNTGELFF
TGCAGCGTTTGTGACAGCGTGAACACCGGGGAGCTGTTTTTT
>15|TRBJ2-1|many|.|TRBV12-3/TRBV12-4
CASSPAPTSYNEQFF
TGTGCCAGCAGTCCCGCCCCTACTTCCTACAATGAGCAGTTCTTC
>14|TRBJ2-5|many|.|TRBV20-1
CSASAGSYQETQYF
TGCAGTGCTAGCGCTGGGTCGTACCAAGAGACCCAGTACTTC
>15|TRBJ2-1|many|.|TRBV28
CASRTQGQSYNEQFF
TGTGCCAGCAGAACCCAGGGGCAGTCCTACAATGAGCAGTTCTTC
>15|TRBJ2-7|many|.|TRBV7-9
CASSSADIALYEQYF
TGTGCCAGCAGCTCCGCGGACATAGCGCTCTACGAGCAGTACTTC
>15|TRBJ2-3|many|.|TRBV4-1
CASRRTEQGTDTQYF
TGCGCCAGCAGACGGACAGAGCAGGGGACAGATACGCAGTATTTT
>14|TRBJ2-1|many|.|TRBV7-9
CASSQATRYNEQFF
TGTGCCAGCAGCCAGGCCACGAGGTACAATGAGCAGTTCTTC
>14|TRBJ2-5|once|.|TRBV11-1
CASSLAGTEETQYF
TGTGCCAGCAGCTTAGCCGGGACCGAAGAGACCCAGTACTTC
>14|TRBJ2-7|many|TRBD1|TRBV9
CASSVAGTGIEQYF
TGTGCCAGCAGCGTAGCTGGGACAGGGATCGAGCAGTACTTC
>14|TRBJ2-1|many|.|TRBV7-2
CASSAGISANEQFF
TGTGCCAGCAGCGCTGGGATTTCGGCAAATGAGCAGTTCTTC
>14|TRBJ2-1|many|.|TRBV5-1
CASSSLFRDNEQFF
TGCGCCAGCAGCTCCCTGTTCAGGGACAATGAGCAGTTCTTC
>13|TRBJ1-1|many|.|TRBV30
CAWSVSPNTEAFF
TGTGCCTGGAGTGTAAGCCCCAACACTGAAGCTTTCTTT
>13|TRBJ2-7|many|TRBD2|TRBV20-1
CSTGTSGFYEQYF
TGCAGCACCGGGACTAGCGGGTTCTACGAGCAGTACTTC
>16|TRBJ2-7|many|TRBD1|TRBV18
CASSPQGQGGSYEQYF
TGTGCCAGCTCACCACAGGGACAGGGGGGATCCTACGAGCAGTACTTC
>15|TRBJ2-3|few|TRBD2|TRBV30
CARDMGLAGGDTQYF
TGTGCCCGAGATATGGGACTAGCGGGAGGAGATACGCAGTATTTT
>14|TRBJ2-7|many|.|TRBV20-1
CSARGTGVRNEQYF
TGCAGTGCTAGGGGAACCGGAGTCCGGAACGAGCAGTACTTC
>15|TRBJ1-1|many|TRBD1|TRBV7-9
CASSPGQSEDTEAFF
TGTGCCAGCAGCCCGGGACAGTCGGAGGACACTGAAGCTTTCTTT
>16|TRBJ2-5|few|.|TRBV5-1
CASSLDGNGNQGTQYF
TGCGCCAGCAGCTTGGATGGGAACGGCAACCAAGGGACCCAGTACTTC
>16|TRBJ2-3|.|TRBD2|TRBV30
CAWEDGTSGSTDTQYF
TGTGCCTGGGAGGATGGGACTAGCGGGAGCACAGATACGCAGTATTTT
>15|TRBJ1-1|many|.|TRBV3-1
CASSQDKVMNTEAFF
TGTGCCAGCAGCCAAGATAAGGTTATGAACACTGAAGCTTTCTTT
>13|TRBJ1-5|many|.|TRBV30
CAWSVAGNQPQHF
TGTGCCTGGAGTGTTGCAGGTAATCAGCCCCAGCATTTT